The 4 T cell receptor beta chains presented below share a single source sample, sequenced in a study of blood T cell repertoires in COVID-19. Sequenced by immunoSEQ multiplex PCR; TCRdb stores in-frame clones only, minus some. Altogether under 130,000 clones are present, around 84% being singletons, with the ten largest covering about 12%. The sequencing sample was made of peripheral blood. These receptors were taken from a human donor in a cohort sampled during active COVID-19.

Only a few counts were recorded for this clone. This chain uses TRBV6-1 with TRBJ2-1; D might be TRBD1 (6 bases). Per germline, CDR1 MNHNS and CDR2 SASEGT. The CDR3 is 16 amino acids. Between the trimmed V and J ends, which lost 3 bases and 2 bases, there was a span of 14 bases. CDR3 residues: CASSEPDRTPYNEQFF. CDR3 DNA sequence: TGTGCCAGCAGTGAGCCCGACAGGACCCCCTACAATGAGCAGTTCTTC.

The chain is built from TRBV5-8 and TRBJ1-2; 10 positions match TRBD1. The CDR3 is 15 residues long. With 4 bases clipped from V and 3 bases from J, the junction kept 6 bases outside the gene matches. From germline, CDR1 is SGHTS and CDR2 YDEGEE. The CDR3 DNA reads TGTGCCAGCAGCGGGAGACAGGGGGCCTACTATGGCTACACCTTC. Its protein is CASSGRQGAYYGYTF.

This clone was observed once. V gene TRBV18 combines with J gene TRBJ1-1, with 10 nucleotides matching TRBD1. The CDR3 totals 18 residues. The V gene end was trimmed by 3 bases and the J gene end by 2 bases; junction bases not matched to a gene: 12. CDR1 and CDR2 (germline): KGHSH, LQKENI. DNA for the CDR3: TGTGCCAGCTCACCGGCGGTGGGGACAGGGGCTTTCAACACTGAAGCTTTCTTT. Translation: CASSPAVGTGAFNTEAFF. The complete variable domain, with remaining parts taken from reference TRBV18 and TRBJ1-1, reads NAGVMQNPRHLVRRRGQEARLRCSPMKGHSHVYWYRQLPEEGLKFMVYLQKENIIDESGMPKERFSAEFPKEGPSILRIQQVVRGDSAAYFCASSPAVGTGAFNTEAFFGQGTRLTVV.

The genes are TRBV9 and TRBJ2-6, with 8 bases lining up with TRBD1. The V gene end was trimmed by 2 bases and the J gene end by 0 bases; junction bases not matched to a gene: 7. CDR1 is SGDLS and CDR2 is YYNGEE in the germline V gene. The CDR3 extends over 18 amino acids. The CDR3 DNA sequence: TGTGCCAGCAGCGTTTCGGCAGGGGGCTTCTCTGGGGCCAACGTCCTGACTTTC. Protein: CASSVSAGGFSGANVLTF.